The subject of this entry is one T cell receptor beta chain. Its antigen is unknown. Per-base quality was not reported, and no clone a single base away is much larger than it. The CDR3 measures 13 amino acids from cysteine to phenylalanine. The read is trimmed to its CDR3 DNA, 39 bases read in frame from base 1. CDR1 and CDR2, looked up from the germline V gene, are SGHRS and YFSETQ. Trimming leaves V shorter by 3 bases and J shorter by 11 bases, with the junction holding 6 bases beyond the gene matches. RNA was extracted using the RNeasy kit, and roughly 0.45 to 1 ug of the RNA was reverse transcribed with random hexamers. The immunoSEQ multiplex PCR assay, which covers 54 Vbeta and 13 Jbeta segments, was used to amplify TCR beta CDR3 regions. To correct PCR amplification bias, a synthetic template baseline was used for both primer optimization and computational correction. The study's own analysis went as follows. Reads were annotated to V, D and J genes according to IMGT and were analyzed with immunoSEQ Analyzer, with only productive sequences retained. Clonality was computed as one minus Shannon entropy normalized by log2 of the number of productive unique sequences. For each patient and control, public and private clones were evaluated within the 100 most prevalent clones. Clones were defined as Susac-specific when absent from the healthy and MS cohorts, from roughly 1,000 published viral clones and from other ImmuneACCESS disease sequences. The public reads were run again by TCRdb, first through fastp at Q25 and then through MiXCR, and only productive beta chains were kept. Rows with a matching CDR3 protein are joined into one entry that keeps the most common DNA and genes. The V and J calls were determined by TCRdb, not by the authors. The sample has 160,000 or so distinct CDR3 sequences on record, 95% of them singletons. The top ten hold 0.15% to 0.2% of the sample.

Peripheral blood CD8+ and CD4+ T cells from healthy donors, Susac syndrome patients and multiple sclerosis patients were profiled using high-throughput TCR beta sequencing. The multiple sclerosis controls were treatment-naive patients who had stable or active relapsing-remitting disease and met the revised McDonald criteria. Bulk CD8+ and CD4+ T cells were purified by magnetic negative isolation, whereas CD8+ TEMRA cells were enriched by FACS. Blood was collected in EDTA tubes and processed within 24 hours, with PBMCs isolated through density gradient centrifugation. PBMCs destined for TCR sequencing were cryopreserved in liquid nitrogen and later thawed in a 37 °C water bath. The sorted or isolated CD4+, CD8+ and CD8+ TEMRA cells had a purity of 90% or higher. The data were obtained in a study of CD8 T cells in Susac syndrome (dated 2019 in TCRdb). Turning to the overall study: Whether CD8+ T cell activation and differentiation in Susac syndrome was antigen driven was tested using repertoire sequencing. CD8+ T cell repertoire clonality was compared between some 12 healthy donors, approximately 14 Susac syndrome patients and 15 multiple sclerosis patients. Paper-wide results and their limitations: The number of individuals in the TCR sequencing and HLA analysis was recognized as being relatively small.

This TCR derives from a human donor with multiple sclerosis. The sequenced sample consisted of CD8+ T cells from PBMCs. This chain joins TRBV5-1 to TRBJ2-1; 9 bases in the middle match TRBD1. The sequenced DNA: TGCGCCAGCAGCTCCGGGACAGGGTATCAGCAGTTCTTC. The resulting protein is CASSSGTGYQQFF.